The sequence of this T cell receptor beta chain was determined in a study of shared clonotypes between healthy human individuals. The wider study: CD4 naive cells filled three plates per donor, CD4 memory three, CD8 naive two and CD8 memory one.

Cells designated naive CD8 were CD45RO-negative and were positively selected for CCR7, with terminally differentiated effector memory CD45RA+ cells excluded. Recent acute infections and vaccinations were absent in the healthy HIV-negative adult donors. Measured with immunoSEQ multiplex PCR; TCRdb has only the in-frame clones, and not every one. The data hold around 2.1 million clones, with approximately 94% observed a single time. A word on this clone: The antigen is undetermined.

Study-level findings and limits: Generation probability values for non-shared clonotypes were lower than those for clonotypes shared by all four donors.

V was pared by 5 bases and J by 3 bases, with 17 bases between. Germline CDR1 SGHRS, CDR2 YFSETQ. The CDR3 is made up of 15 amino acids. Sequenced: naive CD8+ T cells from PBMCs. The source of this sequence is a man in his late teens or twenties in good health. Some clones in this sample may be carry-over from other donors' samples. This chain connects TRBV5-1 to TRBJ1-2; D gene ambiguous. DNA for the CDR3: TGCGCCAGCAGTCTGGGGAGGGTTGCTGACTATGGCTACACCTTC. This encodes CASSLGRVADYGYTF.